Shown below are 10 T cell receptor beta chains from a single sample sequenced in a study of OX40 agonist ivuxolimab in advanced cancers. This table comes from immunoSEQ multiplex PCR, and its TCRdb copy is limited to in-frame clones, with some not included. The sample lists about 68,000 clones, 82% occurring once. The material was CD4+ or CD8+ T cells sorted from blood, obtained in a trial of the OX40 agonist ivuxolimab. Receptors originate from an adult with an advanced solid tumor such as melanoma, head and neck, liver or kidney cancer.

J is TRBJ1-2 and V is TRBV9; D gene unclear. Germline CDR1 is SGDLS and CDR2 is YYNGEE. The CDR3 covers 12 residues. Trimming took off 0 bases at V and 5 bases at J, with 5 bases between the two ends. The CDR3: CASSVDSYGYTF. DNA for the CDR3: TGTGCCAGCAGCGTAGACAGTTATGGCTACACCTTC.

This chain joins TRBV2 and TRBJ2-7, with a possible D match to TRBD1 (6 bases). Deletions cut 2 bases from V and 6 bases from J, with 11 bases between. The CDR3 is made up of 13 amino acids. The germline V gene encodes CDR1 SNHLY and CDR2 FYNNEI. The DNA for the CDR3 is TGTGCCAGCAGTGAAATGGGGGCGGCCGAGCAGTACTTC. Its translation is CASSEMGAAEQYF.

This clone was seen more than once but under ten times. The chain has TRBV19 and TRBJ1-5; no firm D call. CDR3 size: 12 residues. With 7 bases removed from V and 8 bases from J, the gap between germline ends came to 12 bases. Looked up from germline, CDR1 is LNHDA and CDR2 is SQIVND (reference sequence). CDR3 sequence (DNA): TGTGCCAGTACCTTCGGGATGGAGCCCCAGCATTTT. Amino acids: CASTFGMEPQHF. The complete variable domain, with remaining parts taken from reference TRBV19 and TRBJ1-5, reads DGGITQSPKYLFRKEGQNVTLSCEQNLNHDAMYWYRQDPGQGLRLIYYSQIVNDFQKGDIAEGYSVSREKKESFPLTVTSAQKNPTAFYLCASTFGMEPQHFGDGTRLSIL.

The chain couples TRBV5-1 to TRBJ1-6; D uncertain. The CDR3 loop spans 14 amino acids. The germline CDR1 and CDR2 sequences are SGHRS and YFSETQ. Deletions cut 2 bases from V and 3 bases from J, with 6 bases between. CDR3 in DNA: TGCGCCAGCAGCTTCCAAAGCTATAATTCACCCCTCCACTTT. Translated, it gives CASSFQSYNSPLHF.

The rearrangement uses TRBV5-5 and TRBJ1-1, with D unresolved. From germline, CDR1 is SGHKS and CDR2 YYEKEE (reference sequence). The CDR3 is 15 amino acids. V was clipped by 1 base and J by 0 bases, with 10 bases between them. The CDR3: CASSLTVGMNTEAFF. For the CDR3, the DNA is TGTGCCAGCAGCTTGACGGTCGGAATGAACACTGAAGCTTTCTTT.

This rearrangement joins TRBV19 to TRBJ1-1; D remains unclear. Germline values: CDR1 LNHDA, CDR2 SQIVND (reference sequence). The CDR3 has 14 amino acids. Trimming pared 3 bases from V and 0 bases from J, leaving 8 bases between. This CDR3 reads CASSIQIMNTEAFF. The CDR3 nucleotides read TGTGCCAGTAGTATCCAGATAATGAACACTGAAGCTTTCTTT.

This sequence joins TRBV28 and TRBJ2-5; TRBD1 aligns across 9 bases. CDR1 and CDR2 from the germline V gene are MDHEN and SYDVKM. The CDR3 has 14 residues. V trimming: 4 bases; J trimming: 4 bases; junction bases outside the gene matches: 4. The CDR3 DNA reads TGTGCCAGCAGTTCCACAGGGGGCTTAGAGACCCAGTACTTC. This gives the protein CASSSTGGLETQYF.

The chain links TRBV29-1 to TRBJ2-1, with 9 bases aligning to TRBD2. Germline values: CDR1 SQVTM, CDR2 ANQGSEA. V lost 6 bases to trimming and J lost 6 bases; unmatched junction nucleotides: 27. CDR3 length: 20 amino acids. Here the CDR3 reads CSVRWSSVGRSGSVVNEQFF. The CDR3 bases are TGCAGCGTCCGGTGGAGCAGCGTTGGACGTAGCGGGAGTGTCGTCAATGAGCAGTTCTTC.

The V and J genes are TRBV7-3 and TRBJ2-2; D is ambiguous. V shed 8 bases and J shed 3 bases, with 10 bases lying between them. The CDR3 length is 13 residues. Germline V lookup: CDR1 SGHTA, CDR2 FQGTGA. The CDR3 DNA sequence: TGTGCCAGCGAGGACGTACACACCGGGGAGCTGTTTTTT. It is translated as CASEDVHTGELFF.

V gene TRBV7-6 combines with J gene TRBJ2-1; D possibly matches TRBD1 or TRBD2 (5 bases each). This CDR3 comprises 12 residues. Trimming cost V 6 bases and J 8 bases, with 11 bases left between them. From germline, CDR1 is SGHVS and CDR2 FNYEAQ. The CDR3 DNA reads as TGTGCCAGCAGTCACGTGGGGGATGAGCAGTTCTTC. Residues: CASSHVGDEQFF.